The following is a T cell receptor beta chain sequence with its context. The data belong to a study of monozygotic twins with inflammatory bowel disease. TCRdb processed the 5' RACE reads again and assigns one entry to each CDR3 protein, with no DNA. Its clone listing holds some 400,000 distinct CDR3 sequences. The CDR3 is 12 residues long. Germline V gene sequence: CDR1 SQVTM, CDR2 ANQGSEA. Specimen: blood. This clonotype was obtained from a human donor with ulcerative colitis or Crohn's disease, or a healthy co-twin of an affected twin (not recorded which). The chain is built from TRBV29-1 and TRBJ1-2. This CDR3 is CSVEHRAHGYTF.